The entry below gives a single T cell receptor beta chain sequence along with its context. This sample is part of a study of blood T cell repertoires in COVID-19. V gave up 6 bases and J gave up 7 bases, with 11 bases separating them. This CDR3 is 12 amino acids long. Germline V gene sequence: CDR1 SEHNR, CDR2 FQNEAQ (reference sequence). Sequencing used immunoSEQ multiplex PCR; TCRdb keeps in-frame clones, though not all of them. The sample has a few hundred thousand clones; 87% are singletons. Source material: PBMCs or T cells enriched from blood (not recorded which). The V and J genes are TRBV7-9 and TRBJ2-3; perhaps TRBD2 as D (6 bases). This receptor was obtained from a woman under 30 who had recovered from COVID-19. CDR3 coding DNA: TGTGCCAGCAGTGCGGAGGGGTATACGCAGTATTTT. Encoded protein: CASSAEGYTQYF.